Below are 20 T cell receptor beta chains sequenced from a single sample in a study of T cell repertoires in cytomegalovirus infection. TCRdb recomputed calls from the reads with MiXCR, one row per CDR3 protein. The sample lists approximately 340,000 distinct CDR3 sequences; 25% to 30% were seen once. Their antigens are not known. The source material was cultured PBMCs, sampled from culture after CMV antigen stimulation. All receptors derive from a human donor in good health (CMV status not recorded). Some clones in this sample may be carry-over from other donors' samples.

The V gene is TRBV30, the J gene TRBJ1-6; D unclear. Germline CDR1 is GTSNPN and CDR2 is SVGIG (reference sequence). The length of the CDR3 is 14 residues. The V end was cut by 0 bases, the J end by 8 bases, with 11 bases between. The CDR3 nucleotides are TGTGCCTGGAGTGTTTCCCATGGGGATTCACCCCTCCACTTT. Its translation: CAWSVSHGDSPLHF. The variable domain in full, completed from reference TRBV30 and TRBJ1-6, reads SQTIHQWPATLVQPVGSPLSLECTVEGTSNPNLYWYRQAAGRGLQLLFYSVGIGQISSEVPQNLSASRPQDRQFILSSKKLLLSDSGFYLCAWSVSHGDSPLHFGNGTRLTVT.

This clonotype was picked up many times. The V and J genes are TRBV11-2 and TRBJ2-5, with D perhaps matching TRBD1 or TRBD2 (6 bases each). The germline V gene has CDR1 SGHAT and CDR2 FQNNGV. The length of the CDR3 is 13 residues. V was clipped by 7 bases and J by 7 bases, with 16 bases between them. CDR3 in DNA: TGTGCCAGCACCCTAGGGGGGACGGGGACCCAGTACTTC. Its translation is CASTLGGTGTQYF.

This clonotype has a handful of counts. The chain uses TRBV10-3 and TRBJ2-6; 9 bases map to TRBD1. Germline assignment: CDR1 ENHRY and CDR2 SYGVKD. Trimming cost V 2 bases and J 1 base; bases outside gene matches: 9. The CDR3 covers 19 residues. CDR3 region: CAISETDRGFSSGANVLTF. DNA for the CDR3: TGTGCCATCAGTGAGACGGACAGGGGCTTCTCTTCTGGGGCCAACGTCCTGACTTTC.

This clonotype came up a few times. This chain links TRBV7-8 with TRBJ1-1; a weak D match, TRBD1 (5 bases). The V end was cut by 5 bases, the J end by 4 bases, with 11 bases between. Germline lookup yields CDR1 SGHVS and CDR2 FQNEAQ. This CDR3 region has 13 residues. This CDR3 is CASSRRGGTEAFF. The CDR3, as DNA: TGTGCCAGCAGCCGACGGGGGGGCACTGAAGCTTTCTTT.

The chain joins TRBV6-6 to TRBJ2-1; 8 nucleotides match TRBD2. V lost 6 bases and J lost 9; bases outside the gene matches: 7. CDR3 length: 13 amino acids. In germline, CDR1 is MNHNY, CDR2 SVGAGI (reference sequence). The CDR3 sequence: CASSLGRGGEQFF. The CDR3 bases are TGTGCCAGCAGCTTGGGCCGGGGGGGTGAGCAGTTCTTC.

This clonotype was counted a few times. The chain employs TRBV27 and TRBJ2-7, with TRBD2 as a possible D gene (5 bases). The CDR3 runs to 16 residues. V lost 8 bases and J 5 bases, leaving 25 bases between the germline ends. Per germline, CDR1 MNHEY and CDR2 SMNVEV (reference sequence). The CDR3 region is CASGRKKDLGKNEQYF. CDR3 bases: TGTGCCAGCGGGAGAAAGAAGGACCTGGGAAAGAACGAGCAGTACTTC.

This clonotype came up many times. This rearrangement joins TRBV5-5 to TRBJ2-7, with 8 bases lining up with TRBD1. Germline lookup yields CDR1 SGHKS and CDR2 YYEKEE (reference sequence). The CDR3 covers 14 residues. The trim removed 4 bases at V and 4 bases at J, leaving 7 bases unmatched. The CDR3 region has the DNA TGTGCCAGCAGCCCCGGACAGGGTTTGTACGAGCAGTACTTC. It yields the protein CASSPGQGLYEQYF. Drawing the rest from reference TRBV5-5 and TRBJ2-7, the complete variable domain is DAGVTQSPTHLIKTRGQQVTLRCSPISGHKSVSWYQQVLGQGPQFIFQYYEKEERGRGNFPDRFSARQFPNYSSELNVNALLLGDSALYLCASSPGQGLYEQYFGPGTRLTVT.

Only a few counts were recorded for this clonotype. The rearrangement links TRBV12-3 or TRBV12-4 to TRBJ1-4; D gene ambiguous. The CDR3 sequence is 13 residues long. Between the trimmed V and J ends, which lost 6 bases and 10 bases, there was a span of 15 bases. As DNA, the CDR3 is TGTGCCAGCAGCGCTACGGGTATTCGAAAACTGTTTTTT. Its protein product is CASSATGIRKLFF.

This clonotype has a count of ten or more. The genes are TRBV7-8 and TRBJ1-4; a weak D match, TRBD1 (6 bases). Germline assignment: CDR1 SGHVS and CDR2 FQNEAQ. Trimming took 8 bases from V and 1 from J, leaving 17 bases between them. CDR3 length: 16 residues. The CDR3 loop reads CASLRGGAGTNEKLFF. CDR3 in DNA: TGTGCCAGCCTCCGCGGGGGGGCAGGAACTAATGAAAAACTGTTTTTT.

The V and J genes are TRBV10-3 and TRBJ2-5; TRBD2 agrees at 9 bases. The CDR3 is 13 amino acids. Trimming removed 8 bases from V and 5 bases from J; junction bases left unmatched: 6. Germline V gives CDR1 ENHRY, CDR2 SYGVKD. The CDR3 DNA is TGTGCCATCCGGCGGGAGGGTAGGGAGACCCAGTACTTC. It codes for CAIRREGRETQYF.

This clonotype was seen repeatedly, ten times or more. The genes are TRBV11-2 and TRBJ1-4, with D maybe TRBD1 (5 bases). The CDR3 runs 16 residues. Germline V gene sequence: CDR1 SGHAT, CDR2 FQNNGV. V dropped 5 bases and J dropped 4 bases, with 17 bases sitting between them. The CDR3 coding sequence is TGTGCCAGCAGCACTGGGGGAGACAGTTTTAATGAAAAACTGTTTTTT. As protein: CASSTGGDSFNEKLFF.

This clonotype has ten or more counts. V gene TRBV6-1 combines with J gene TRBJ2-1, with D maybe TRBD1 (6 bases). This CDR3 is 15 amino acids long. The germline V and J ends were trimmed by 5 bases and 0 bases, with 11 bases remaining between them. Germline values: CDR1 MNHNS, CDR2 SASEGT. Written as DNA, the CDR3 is TGTGCCAGCAGTCAACAGGGAAGCTCCTACAATGAGCAGTTCTTC. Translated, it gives CASSQQGSSYNEQFF.

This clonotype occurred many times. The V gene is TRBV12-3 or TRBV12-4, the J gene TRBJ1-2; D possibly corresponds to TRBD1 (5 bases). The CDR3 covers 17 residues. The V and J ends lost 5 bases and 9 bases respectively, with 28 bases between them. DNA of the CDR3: TGTGCCAGCAGTGCAAGGGGAGGACGGAGACTCCCGGGGAGCTACACCTTC. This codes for CASSARGGRRLPGSYTF.

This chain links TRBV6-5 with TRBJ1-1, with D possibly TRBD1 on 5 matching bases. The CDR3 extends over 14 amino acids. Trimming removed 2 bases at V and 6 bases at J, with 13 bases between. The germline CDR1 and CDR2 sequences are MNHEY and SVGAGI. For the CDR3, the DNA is TGTGCCAGCAGTTACGCAATTAGGGGATCTGAAGCTTTCTTT. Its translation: CASSYAIRGSEAFF.

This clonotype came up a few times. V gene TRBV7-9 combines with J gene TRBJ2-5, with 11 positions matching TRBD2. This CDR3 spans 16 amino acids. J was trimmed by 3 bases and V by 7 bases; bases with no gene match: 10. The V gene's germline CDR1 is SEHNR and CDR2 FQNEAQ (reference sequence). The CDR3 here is CASNPVTSGEKETQYF. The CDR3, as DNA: TGTGCCAGCAACCCAGTGACTAGCGGGGAGAAAGAGACCCAGTACTTC.

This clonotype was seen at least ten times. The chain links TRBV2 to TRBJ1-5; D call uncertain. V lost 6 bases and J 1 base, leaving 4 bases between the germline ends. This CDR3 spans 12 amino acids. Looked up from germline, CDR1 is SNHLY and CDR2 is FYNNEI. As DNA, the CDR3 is TGTGCCAGCAGGAAAAGCAATCAGCCCCAGCATTTT. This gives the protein CASRKSNQPQHF.

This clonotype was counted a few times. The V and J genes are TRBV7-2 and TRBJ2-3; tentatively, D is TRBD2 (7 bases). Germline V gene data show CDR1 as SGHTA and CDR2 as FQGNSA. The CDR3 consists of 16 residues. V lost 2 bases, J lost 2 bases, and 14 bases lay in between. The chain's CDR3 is CASSLRGGILTDTQYF. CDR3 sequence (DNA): TGTGCCAGCAGCTTAAGGGGGGGGATACTCACAGATACGCAGTATTTT.

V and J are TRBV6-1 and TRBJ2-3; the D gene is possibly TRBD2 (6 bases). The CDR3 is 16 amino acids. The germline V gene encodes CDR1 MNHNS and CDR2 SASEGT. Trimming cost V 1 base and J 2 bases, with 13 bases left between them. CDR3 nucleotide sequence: TGTGCCAGCAGTGAAGGCGGAACGGGAGACACAGATACGCAGTATTTT. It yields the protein CASSEGGTGDTDTQYF.

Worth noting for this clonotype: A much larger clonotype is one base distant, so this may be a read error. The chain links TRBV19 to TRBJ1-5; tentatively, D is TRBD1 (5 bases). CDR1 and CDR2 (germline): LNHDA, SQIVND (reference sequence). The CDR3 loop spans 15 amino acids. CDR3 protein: CARSIAGRSDQPQHF. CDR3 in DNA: TGTGCCAGGAGTATAGCAGGGCGGTCAGATCAGCCCCAGCATTTT.

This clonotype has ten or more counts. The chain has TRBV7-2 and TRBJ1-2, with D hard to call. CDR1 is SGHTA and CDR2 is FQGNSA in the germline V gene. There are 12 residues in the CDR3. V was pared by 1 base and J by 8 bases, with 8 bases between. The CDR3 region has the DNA TGTGCCAGCAGCTTAGTGAGGGCGGGCTACACCTTC. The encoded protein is CASSLVRAGYTF. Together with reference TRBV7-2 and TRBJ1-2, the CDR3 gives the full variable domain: GAGVSQSPSNKVTEKGKDVELRCDPISGHTALYWYRQSLGQGLEFLIYFQGNSAPDKSGLPSDRFSAERTGGSVSTLTIQRTQQEDSAVYLCASSLVRAGYTFGSGTRLTVV.